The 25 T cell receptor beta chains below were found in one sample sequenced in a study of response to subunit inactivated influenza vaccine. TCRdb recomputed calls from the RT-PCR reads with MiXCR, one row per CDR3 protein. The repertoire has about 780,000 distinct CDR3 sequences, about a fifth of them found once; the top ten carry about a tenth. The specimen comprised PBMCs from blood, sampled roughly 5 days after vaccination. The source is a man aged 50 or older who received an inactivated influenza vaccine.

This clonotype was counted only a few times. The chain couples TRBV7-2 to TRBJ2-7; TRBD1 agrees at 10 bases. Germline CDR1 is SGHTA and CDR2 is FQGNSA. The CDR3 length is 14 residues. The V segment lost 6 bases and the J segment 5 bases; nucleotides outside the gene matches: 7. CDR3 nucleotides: TGTGCCAGCAGACGACAGGGGGCTGGCAACGAGCAGTACTTC. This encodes CASRRQGAGNEQYF.

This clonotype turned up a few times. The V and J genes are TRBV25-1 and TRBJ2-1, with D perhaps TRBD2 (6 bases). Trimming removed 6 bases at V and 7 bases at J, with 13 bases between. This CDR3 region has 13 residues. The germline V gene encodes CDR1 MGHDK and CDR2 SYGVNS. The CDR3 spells CASRGTRGNEQFF. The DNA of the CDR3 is TGTGCCAGCAGGGGGACTCGAGGGAATGAGCAGTTCTTC.

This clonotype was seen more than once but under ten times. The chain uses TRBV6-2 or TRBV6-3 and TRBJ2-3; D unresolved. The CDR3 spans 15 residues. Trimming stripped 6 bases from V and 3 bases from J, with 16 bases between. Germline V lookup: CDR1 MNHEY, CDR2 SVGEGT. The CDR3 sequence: CASSPFDFRTDTQYF. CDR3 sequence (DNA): TGTGCCAGCAGCCCCTTCGATTTTAGGACAGATACGCAGTATTTT.

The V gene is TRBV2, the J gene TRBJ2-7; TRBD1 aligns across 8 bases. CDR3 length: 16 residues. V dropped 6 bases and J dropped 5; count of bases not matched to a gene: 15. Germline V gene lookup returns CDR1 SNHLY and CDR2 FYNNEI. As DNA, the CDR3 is TGTGCCAGCAGCGAATCCCTAAGACAGGGGTCTGACGAGCAGTACTTC. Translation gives CASSESLRQGSDEQYF.

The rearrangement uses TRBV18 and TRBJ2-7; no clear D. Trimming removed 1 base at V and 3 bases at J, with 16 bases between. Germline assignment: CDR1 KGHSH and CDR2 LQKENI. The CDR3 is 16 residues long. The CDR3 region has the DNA TGTGCCAGCTCACCACAGGGCGCCCGACGCAACTACGAGCAGTACTTC. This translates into CASSPQGARRNYEQYF.

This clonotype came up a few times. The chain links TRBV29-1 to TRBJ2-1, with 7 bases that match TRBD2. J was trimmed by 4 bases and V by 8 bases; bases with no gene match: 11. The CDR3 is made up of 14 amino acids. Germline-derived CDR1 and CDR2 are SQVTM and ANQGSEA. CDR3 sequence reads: CSSKTSAGYNEQFF. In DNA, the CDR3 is TGCAGCTCCAAAACTAGCGCCGGATACAATGAGCAGTTCTTC.

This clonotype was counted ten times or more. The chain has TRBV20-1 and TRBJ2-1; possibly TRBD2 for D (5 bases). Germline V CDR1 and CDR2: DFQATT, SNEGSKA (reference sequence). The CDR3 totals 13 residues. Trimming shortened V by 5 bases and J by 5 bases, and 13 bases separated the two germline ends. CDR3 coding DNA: TGCAGTGCTTTGGACTGGCAAAACAATGAGCAGTTCTTC. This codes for CSALDWQNNEQFF.

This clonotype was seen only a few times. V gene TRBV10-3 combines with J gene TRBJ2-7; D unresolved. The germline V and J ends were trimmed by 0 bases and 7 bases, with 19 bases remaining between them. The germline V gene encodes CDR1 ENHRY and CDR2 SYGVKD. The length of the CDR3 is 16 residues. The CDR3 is CAISESKGVHIEEQYF. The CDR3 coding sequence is TGTGCCATCAGTGAGTCGAAGGGCGTCCATATAGAGGAGCAGTACTTC.

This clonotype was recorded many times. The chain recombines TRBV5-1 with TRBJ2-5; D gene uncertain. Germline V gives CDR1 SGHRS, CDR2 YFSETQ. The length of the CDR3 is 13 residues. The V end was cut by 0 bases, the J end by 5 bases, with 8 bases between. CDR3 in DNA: TGCGCCAGCAGCTTGGTGGCCGGGGAGACCCAGTACTTC. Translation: CASSLVAGETQYF.

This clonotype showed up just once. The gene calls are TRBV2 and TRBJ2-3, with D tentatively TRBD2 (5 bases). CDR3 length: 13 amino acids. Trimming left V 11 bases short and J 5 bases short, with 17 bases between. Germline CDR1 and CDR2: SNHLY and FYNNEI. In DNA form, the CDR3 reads TGTGCCGGCCTAGCCCGTCGCATAGATACGCAGTATTTT. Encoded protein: CAGLARRIDTQYF. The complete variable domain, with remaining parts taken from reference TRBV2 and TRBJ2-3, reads EPEVTQTPSHQVTQMGQEVILRCVPISNHLYFYWYRQILGQKVEFLVSFYNNEISEKSEIFDDQFSVERPDGSNFTLKIRSTKLEDSAMYFCAGLARRIDTQYFGPGTRLTVL.

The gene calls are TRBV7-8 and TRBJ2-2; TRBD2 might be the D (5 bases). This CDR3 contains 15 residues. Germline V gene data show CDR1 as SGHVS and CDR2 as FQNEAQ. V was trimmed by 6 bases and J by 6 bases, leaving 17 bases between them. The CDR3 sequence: CASSSTTAASGELFF. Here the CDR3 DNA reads TGTGCCAGCAGTAGTACAACAGCGGCATCCGGGGAGCTGTTTTTT.

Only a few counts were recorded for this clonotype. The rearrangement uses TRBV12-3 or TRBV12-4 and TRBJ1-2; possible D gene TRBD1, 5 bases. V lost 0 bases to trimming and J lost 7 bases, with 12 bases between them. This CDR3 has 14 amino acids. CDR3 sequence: CASSLAPQGGGYTF. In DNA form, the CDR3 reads TGTGCCAGCAGTTTAGCCCCCCAGGGCGGTGGCTACACCTTC.

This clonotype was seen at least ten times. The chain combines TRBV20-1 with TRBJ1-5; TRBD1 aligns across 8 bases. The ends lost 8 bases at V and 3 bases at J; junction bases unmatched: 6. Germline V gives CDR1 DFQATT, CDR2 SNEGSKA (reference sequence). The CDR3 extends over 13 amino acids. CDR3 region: CSTNQGANQPQHF. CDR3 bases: TGCAGTACAAACCAGGGGGCCAATCAGCCCCAGCATTTT.

The CDR3 reads CASSTATSGTDTQYF. In DNA, the CDR3 is TGTGCCAGCAGTACTGCGACTAGCGGCACAGATACGCAGTATTTT. J is TRBJ2-3 and V is TRBV12-3 or TRBV12-4; 8 bases are a match to TRBD2. CDR3 length: 15 amino acids. The V and J ends lost 5 bases and 1 base, in that order; junction bases with no gene match: 5.

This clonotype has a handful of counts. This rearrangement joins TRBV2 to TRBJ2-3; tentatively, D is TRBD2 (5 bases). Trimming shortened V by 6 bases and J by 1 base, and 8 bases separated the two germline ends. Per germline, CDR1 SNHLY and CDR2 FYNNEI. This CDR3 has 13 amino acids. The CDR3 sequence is CASRNGGTDTQYF. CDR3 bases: TGTGCCAGCAGGAACGGGGGCACAGATACGCAGTATTTT.

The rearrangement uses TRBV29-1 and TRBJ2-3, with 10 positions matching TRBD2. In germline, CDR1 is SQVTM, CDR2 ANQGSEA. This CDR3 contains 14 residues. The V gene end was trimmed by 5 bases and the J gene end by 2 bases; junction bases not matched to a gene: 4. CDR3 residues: CSVKAGGYTDTQYF. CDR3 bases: TGCAGCGTTAAAGCGGGAGGGTACACAGATACGCAGTATTTT.

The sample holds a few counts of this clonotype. CDR3 nucleotides: TGCAGTGCTAGAGTGAACTCGGGGGCATACAATGAGCAGTTCTTC. This encodes CSARVNSGAYNEQFF. V and J are TRBV20-1 and TRBJ2-1; D tentatively fits TRBD1 or TRBD2 (6 bases each). Germline V gene data show CDR1 as DFQATT and CDR2 as SNEGSKA (reference sequence). CDR3 length: 15 residues. With 1 base removed from V and 4 bases from J, the gap between germline ends came to 14 bases.

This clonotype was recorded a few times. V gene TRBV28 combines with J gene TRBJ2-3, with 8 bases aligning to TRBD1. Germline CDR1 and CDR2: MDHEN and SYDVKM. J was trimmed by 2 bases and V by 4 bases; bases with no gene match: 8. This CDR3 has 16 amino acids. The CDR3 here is CASSSFYRGSTDTQYF. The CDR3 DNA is TGTGCCAGCAGTTCATTCTACAGGGGGTCCACAGATACGCAGTATTTT.

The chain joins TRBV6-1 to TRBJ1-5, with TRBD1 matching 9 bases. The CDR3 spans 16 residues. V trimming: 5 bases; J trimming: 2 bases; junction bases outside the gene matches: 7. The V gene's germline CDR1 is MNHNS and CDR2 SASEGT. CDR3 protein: CASSQQGAWGNQPQHF. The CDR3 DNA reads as TGTGCCAGCAGTCAACAGGGGGCTTGGGGCAATCAGCCCCAGCATTTT.

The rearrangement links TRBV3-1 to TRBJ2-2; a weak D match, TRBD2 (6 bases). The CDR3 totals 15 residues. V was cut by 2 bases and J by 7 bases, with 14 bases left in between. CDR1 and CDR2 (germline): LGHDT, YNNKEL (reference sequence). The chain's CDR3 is CASSQSGTPHGELFF. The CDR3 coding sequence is TGTGCCAGCAGCCAATCCGGGACTCCTCACGGGGAGCTGTTTTTT.

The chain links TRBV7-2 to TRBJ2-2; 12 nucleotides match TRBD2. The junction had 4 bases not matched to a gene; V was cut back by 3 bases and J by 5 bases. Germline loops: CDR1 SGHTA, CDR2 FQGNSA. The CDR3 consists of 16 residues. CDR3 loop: CASSLELAGGTGELFF. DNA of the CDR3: TGTGCCAGCAGCTTGGAACTAGCGGGAGGTACCGGGGAGCTGTTTTTT.

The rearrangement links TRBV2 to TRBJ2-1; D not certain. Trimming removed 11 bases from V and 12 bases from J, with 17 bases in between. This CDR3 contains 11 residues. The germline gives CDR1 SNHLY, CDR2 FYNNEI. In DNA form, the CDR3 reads TGTGCCGAGCAGGTGTTTCTGGGGCAGTTCTTC. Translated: CAEQVFLGQFF.

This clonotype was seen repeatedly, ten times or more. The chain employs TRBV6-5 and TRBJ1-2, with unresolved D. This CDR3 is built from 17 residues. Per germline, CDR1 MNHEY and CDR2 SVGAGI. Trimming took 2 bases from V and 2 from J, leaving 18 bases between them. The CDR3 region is CASSYIGQYLANYGYTF. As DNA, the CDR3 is TGTGCCAGCAGTTACATCGGTCAATACCTGGCGAACTATGGCTACACCTTC.

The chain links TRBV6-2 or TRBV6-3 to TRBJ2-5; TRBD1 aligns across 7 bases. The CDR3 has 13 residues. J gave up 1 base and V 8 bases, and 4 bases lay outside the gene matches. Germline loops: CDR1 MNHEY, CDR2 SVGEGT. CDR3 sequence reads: CASEGAAQETQYF. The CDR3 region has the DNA TGTGCCAGCGAGGGGGCAGCCCAAGAGACCCAGTACTTC.

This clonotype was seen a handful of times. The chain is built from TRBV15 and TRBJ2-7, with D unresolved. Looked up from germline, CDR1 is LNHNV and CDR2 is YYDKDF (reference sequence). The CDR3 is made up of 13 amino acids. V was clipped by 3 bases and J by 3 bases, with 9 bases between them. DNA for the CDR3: TGTGCCACCAGCAGCGGCAGGCACTACGAGCAGTACTTC. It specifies CATSSGRHYEQYF.